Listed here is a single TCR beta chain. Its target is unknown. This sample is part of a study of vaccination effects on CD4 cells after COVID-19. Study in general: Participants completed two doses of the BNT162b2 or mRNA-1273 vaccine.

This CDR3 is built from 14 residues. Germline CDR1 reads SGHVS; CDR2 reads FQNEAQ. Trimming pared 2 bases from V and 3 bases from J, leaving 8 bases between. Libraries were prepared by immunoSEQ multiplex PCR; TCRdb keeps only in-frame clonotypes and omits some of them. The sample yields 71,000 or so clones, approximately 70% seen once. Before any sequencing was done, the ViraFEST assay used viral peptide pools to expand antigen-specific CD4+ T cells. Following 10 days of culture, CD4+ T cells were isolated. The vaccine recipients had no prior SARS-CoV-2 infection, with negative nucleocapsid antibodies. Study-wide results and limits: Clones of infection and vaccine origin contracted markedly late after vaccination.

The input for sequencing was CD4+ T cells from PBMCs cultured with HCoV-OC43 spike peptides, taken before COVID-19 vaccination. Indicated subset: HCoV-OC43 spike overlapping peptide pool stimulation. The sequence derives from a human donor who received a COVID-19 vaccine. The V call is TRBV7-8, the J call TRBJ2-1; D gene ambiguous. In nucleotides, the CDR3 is TGTGCCAGCAGCTTAACCGGAAACTACAATGAGCAGTTCTTC. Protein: CASSLTGNYNEQFF.